The 16 T cell receptor beta chains reported below all come from one sample, sequenced in a study of early T cells in non-severe SARS-CoV-2 infection. TCRdb itself ran the 5' RACE reads through MiXCR, one entry per CDR3 protein. The profile shows under 70,000 distinct CDR3 sequences, roughly 12% of them singletons. Sequencing input: whole blood. The receptors stem from an adult who was a healthcare worker with PCR-confirmed SARS-CoV-2 infection or an uninfected control (not recorded which).

V is TRBV27 and J is TRBJ1-2; D is undetermined. This CDR3 is built from 14 residues. Germline lookup yields CDR1 MNHEY and CDR2 SMNVEV (reference sequence). V dropped 0 bases and J dropped 3 bases, with 8 bases sitting between them. CDR3 region: CASSLSIGDYGYTF. Written as DNA, the CDR3 is TGTGCCAGCAGTTTATCGATCGGGGACTATGGCTACACCTTC.

This clonotype has a count of ten or more. V and J are TRBV4-1 and TRBJ1-5, with TRBD1 matching over 12 bases. The length of the CDR3 is 18 residues. The V gene end was trimmed by 0 bases and the J gene end by 7 bases; junction bases not matched to a gene: 10. Germline CDR1 and CDR2: MGHRA and YSYEKL. The CDR3 region is CASSQDRLGQGARQPQHF. CDR3 coding DNA: TGCGCCAGCAGCCAAGATCGTCTGGGACAGGGGGCTCGGCAGCCCCAGCATTTT.

This clonotype was recorded at least ten times. An end of the junction differs from the germline gene, which may be a read error. The chain joins TRBV19 to TRBJ2-7; 9 nucleotides align to TRBD2. Germline lookup yields CDR1 LNHDA and CDR2 SQIVND (reference sequence). The CDR3 is 16 amino acids. The DNA for the CDR3 is TGTGCCAGTTCGCTAGCGGGGCCCCCTTATTCCTACGTGCAGTACTTC. Encoded protein: CASSLAGPPYSYVQYF. The full variable domain, with the rest looked up from reference TRBV19 and TRBJ2-7, is DGGITQSPKYLFRKEGQNVTLSCEQNLNHDAMYWYRQDPGQGLRLIYYSQIVNDFQKGDIAEGYSVSREKKESFPLTVTSAQKNPTAFYLCASSLAGPPYSYVQYFGPGTRLTVT.

This chain joins TRBV28 and TRBJ2-4; TRBD1 matches 8 bases. The V and J ends lost 6 bases and 6 bases, in that order; junction bases with no gene match: 1. The length of the CDR3 is 12 residues. The germline V gene has CDR1 MDHEN and CDR2 SYDVKM. The CDR3 region is CASRDRVNIQYF. CDR3 nucleotide sequence: TGTGCCAGCAGGGACAGGGTAAACATTCAGTACTTC.

This clonotype was seen at least ten times. Compared with germline, one end of the junction differs, possibly owing to a read error. The rearrangement joins TRBV18 to TRBJ2-7, with D possibly called TRBD1 or TRBD2 (5 bases each). CDR3 length: 12 amino acids. Germline CDR1 is KGHSH and CDR2 is LQKENI. This chain's CDR3 is CASSPWGTTLYF. The CDR3 nucleotides read TGTGCCAGCTCACCATGGGGGACCACTTTGTATTTC.

This clonotype was counted only a few times. The CDR3 DNA reads TGTGCCAGCAGCTTCCCGTTGAACAATGAGCAGTTCTTC. The encoded protein is CASSFPLNNEQFF. The V gene is TRBV5-5, the J gene TRBJ2-1; D ambiguous. V lost 2 bases, J lost 5 bases, and 8 bases lay in between. The CDR3 is 13 residues long. The germline V gene has CDR1 SGHKS and CDR2 YYEKEE (reference sequence).

In its sample, this clonotype was seen a few times. The V and J genes are TRBV7-2 and TRBJ2-2; the D gene is possibly TRBD1 (6 bases). Germline CDR1 and CDR2: SGHTA and FQGNSA. The CDR3 sequence is 15 residues long. CDR3: CAVMGANHRTGELFF. The CDR3 region has the DNA TGTGCTGTTATGGGGGCAAACCACCGGACCGGGGAGCTGTTTTTT.

This clonotype was found many times. V is TRBV7-9 and J is TRBJ1-1, with 7 bases that match TRBD1. The CDR3 spans 15 residues. Germline V CDR1 and CDR2: SEHNR, FQNEAQ (reference sequence). After removal of 5 bases from V and 8 bases from J, the junction contained 14 bases not matched to a gene. CDR3 protein: CASSPHSGTEPEAFF. CDR3 bases: TGTGCCAGCAGCCCGCACTCCGGGACAGAACCCGAAGCTTTCTTT.

This clonotype has at least ten counts. The chain uses TRBV3-1 and TRBJ2-5; 12 nucleotides match TRBD2. The V and J ends lost 6 bases and 2 bases, in that order; junction bases with no gene match: 4. This CDR3 is 15 amino acids long. Germline CDR1 reads LGHDT; CDR2 reads YNNKEL (reference sequence). The CDR3 loop is CASSFGLAGQETQYF. CDR3 DNA sequence: TGTGCCAGCAGTTTCGGACTAGCGGGACAAGAGACCCAGTACTTC.

This clonotype was counted many times. V is TRBV3-1 and J is TRBJ2-5; 7 positions agree with TRBD2. This CDR3 has 13 residues. Germline-derived CDR1 and CDR2 are LGHDT and YNNKEL (reference sequence). V shed 2 bases, J shed 4 bases, and the junction held 1 base outside the gene matches. CDR3 sequence reads: CASSQPGGETQYF. Written as DNA, the CDR3 is TGTGCCAGCAGCCAACCGGGGGGAGAGACCCAGTACTTC.

There are many counts of this clonotype. The chain joins TRBV7-3 to TRBJ1-1; a weak D match, TRBD1 (6 bases). This CDR3 is 13 amino acids long. Trimming stripped 5 bases from V and 1 base from J, with 8 bases between. Germline V CDR1 and CDR2: SGHTA, FQGTGA. Here the CDR3 reads CASSVDRNTEAFF. CDR3 nucleotides: TGTGCCAGCAGCGTGGACAGGAACACTGAAGCTTTCTTT.

This clonotype has ten or more counts. The chain links TRBV12-2 to TRBJ1-1; the D segment call TRBD1 is taken from the table without a DNA check. TRBV12-2 is listed as a pseudogene. The CDR3 covers 16 residues. The CDR3 sequence is CASRPGVRVMDTEAFF. The CDR3 nucleotides are TGTGCAAGTCGCCCGGGGGTTCGCGTTATGGACACTGAAGCTTTCTTT.

There are many counts of this clonotype. The rearrangement uses TRBV2 and TRBJ2-3; D remains ambiguous. The CDR3 consists of 12 residues. Germline values: CDR1 SNHLY, CDR2 FYNNEI. V lost 6 bases and J lost 5, with 9 bases in between. The CDR3 region has the DNA TGTGCCAGCAGATGGGAAGGAGATACGCAGTATTTT. This encodes CASRWEGDTQYF.

This clonotype was detected ten times or more. V usage is TRBV4-1 and J usage is TRBJ1-1; 8 bases map to TRBD1. This CDR3 has 15 amino acids. CDR1 and CDR2 (germline): MGHRA, YSYEKL. The trim removed 5 bases at V and 0 bases at J, leaving 5 bases unmatched. This CDR3 reads CASSNRGTLNTEAFF. CDR3 coding DNA: TGCGCCAGCAGCAACAGGGGGACTTTGAACACTGAAGCTTTCTTT.

This clonotype was counted ten times or more. The gene calls are TRBV11-2 and TRBJ2-3; the D call may be TRBD1 or TRBD2 (5 bases each). The CDR3 consists of 16 residues. From germline, CDR1 is SGHAT and CDR2 FQNNGV. The germline V and J ends were trimmed by 5 bases and 6 bases, with 21 bases remaining between them. CDR3 DNA sequence: TGTGCCAGCAGCCCCAGAAGGGACCTAGCAGGGGATACGCAGTATTTT. Translation gives CASSPRRDLAGDTQYF.

The sample holds many counts of this clonotype. This chain's CDR3 is CASSQGDTEAFF. The CDR3 coding sequence is TGTGCCAGTTCCCAGGGTGACACTGAAGCTTTCTTT. This rearrangement joins TRBV19 to TRBJ1-1, with D possibly TRBD1 on 5 matching bases. Trimming took off 8 bases at V and 3 bases at J, with 10 bases between the two ends. CDR1 and CDR2 from the germline V gene are LNHDA and SQIVND (reference sequence). This CDR3 comprises 12 residues. Full variable domain (rest looked up from reference TRBV19 and TRBJ1-1): DGGITQSPKYLFRKEGQNVTLSCEQNLNHDAMYWYRQDPGQGLRLIYYSQIVNDFQKGDIAEGYSVSREKKESFPLTVTSAQKNPTAFYLCASSQGDTEAFFGQGTRLTVV.